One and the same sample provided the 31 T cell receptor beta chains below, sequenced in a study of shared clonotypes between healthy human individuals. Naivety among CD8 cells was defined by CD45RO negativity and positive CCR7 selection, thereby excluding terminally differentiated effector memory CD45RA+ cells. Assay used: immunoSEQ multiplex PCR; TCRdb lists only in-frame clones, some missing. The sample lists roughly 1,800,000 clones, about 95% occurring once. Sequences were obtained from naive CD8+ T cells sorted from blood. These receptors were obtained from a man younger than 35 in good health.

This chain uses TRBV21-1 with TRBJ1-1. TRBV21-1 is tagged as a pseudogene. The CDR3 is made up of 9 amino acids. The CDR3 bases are TGTGCCAGCACCCCTGAAGCTTTCTTT. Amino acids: CASTPEAFF.

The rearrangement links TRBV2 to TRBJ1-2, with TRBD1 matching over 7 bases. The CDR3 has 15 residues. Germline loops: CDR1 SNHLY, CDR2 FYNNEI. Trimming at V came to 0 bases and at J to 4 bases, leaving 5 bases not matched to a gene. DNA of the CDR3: TGTGCCAGCAGTGAAGCGCCAGGGGGGGCCTATGGCTACACCTTC. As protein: CASSEAPGGAYGYTF.

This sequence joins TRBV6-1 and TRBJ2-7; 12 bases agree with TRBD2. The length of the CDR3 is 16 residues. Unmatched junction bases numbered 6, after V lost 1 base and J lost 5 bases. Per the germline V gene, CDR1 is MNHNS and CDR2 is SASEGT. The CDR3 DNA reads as TGTGCCAGCAGTGAAGTTCTAGCGGGAGGGAAAGACGAGCAGTACTTC. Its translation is CASSEVLAGGKDEQYF.

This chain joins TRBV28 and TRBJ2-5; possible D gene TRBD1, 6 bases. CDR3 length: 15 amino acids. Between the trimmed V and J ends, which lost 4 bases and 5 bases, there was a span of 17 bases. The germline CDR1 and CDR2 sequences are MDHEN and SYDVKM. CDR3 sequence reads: CASSSTLRGVETQYF. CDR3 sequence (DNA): TGTGCCAGCAGTTCCACCCTCAGGGGAGTTGAGACCCAGTACTTC. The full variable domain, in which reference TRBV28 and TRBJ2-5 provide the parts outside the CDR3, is DVKVTQSSRYLVKRTGEKVFLECVQDMDHENMFWYRQDPGLGLRLIYFSYDVKMKEKGDIPEGYSVSREKKERFSLILESASTNQTSMYLCASSSTLRGVETQYFGPGTRLLVL.

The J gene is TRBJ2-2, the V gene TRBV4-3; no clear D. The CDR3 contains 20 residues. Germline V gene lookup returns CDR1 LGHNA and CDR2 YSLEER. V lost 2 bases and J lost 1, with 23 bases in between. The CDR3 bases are TGCGCCAGCAGCCAAAACCCATACTTCACCGAGGAAGGGAACACCGGGGAGCTGTTTTTT. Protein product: CASSQNPYFTEEGNTGELFF.

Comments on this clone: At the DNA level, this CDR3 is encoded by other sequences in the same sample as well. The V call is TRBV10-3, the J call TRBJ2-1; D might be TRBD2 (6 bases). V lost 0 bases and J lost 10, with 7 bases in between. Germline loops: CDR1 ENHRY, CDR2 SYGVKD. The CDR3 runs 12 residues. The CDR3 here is CAISESGGEQFF. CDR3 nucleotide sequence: TGTGCCATCAGTGAGTCGGGGGGAGAGCAGTTCTTC.

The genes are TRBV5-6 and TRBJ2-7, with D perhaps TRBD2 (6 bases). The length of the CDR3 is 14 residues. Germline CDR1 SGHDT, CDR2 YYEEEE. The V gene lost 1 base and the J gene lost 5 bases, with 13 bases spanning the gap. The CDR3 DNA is TGTGCCAGCAGCTTGTCGGGAGCTTGGAACGAGCAGTACTTC. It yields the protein CASSLSGAWNEQYF.

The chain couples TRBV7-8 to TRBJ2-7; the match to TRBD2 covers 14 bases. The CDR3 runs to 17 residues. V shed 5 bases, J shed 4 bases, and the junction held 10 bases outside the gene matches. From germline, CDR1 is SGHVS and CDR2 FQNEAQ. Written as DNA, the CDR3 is TGTGCCAGCAGCCGTCGACTAGCGGGAGGGAATGGGTACGAGCAGTACTTC. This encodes CASSRRLAGGNGYEQYF.

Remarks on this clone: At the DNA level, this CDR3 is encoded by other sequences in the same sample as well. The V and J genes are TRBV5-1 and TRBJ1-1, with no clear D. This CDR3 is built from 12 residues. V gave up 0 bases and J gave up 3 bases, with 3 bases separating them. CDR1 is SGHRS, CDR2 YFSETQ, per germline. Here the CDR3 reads CASSLGYTEAFF. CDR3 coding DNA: TGCGCCAGCAGCTTGGGGTACACTGAAGCTTTCTTT.

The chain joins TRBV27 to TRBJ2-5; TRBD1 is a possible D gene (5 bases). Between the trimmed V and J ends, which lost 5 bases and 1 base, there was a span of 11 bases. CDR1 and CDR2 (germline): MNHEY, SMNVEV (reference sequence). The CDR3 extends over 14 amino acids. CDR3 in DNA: TGTGCCAGCAGTCCTTGGACACCCCAAGAGACCCAGTACTTC. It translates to CASSPWTPQETQYF.

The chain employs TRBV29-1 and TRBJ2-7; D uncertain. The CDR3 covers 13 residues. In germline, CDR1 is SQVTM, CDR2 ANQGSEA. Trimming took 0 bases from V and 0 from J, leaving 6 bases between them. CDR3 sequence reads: CSVEDIASYEQYF. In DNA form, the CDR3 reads TGCAGCGTTGAAGATATTGCCTCCTACGAGCAGTACTTC.

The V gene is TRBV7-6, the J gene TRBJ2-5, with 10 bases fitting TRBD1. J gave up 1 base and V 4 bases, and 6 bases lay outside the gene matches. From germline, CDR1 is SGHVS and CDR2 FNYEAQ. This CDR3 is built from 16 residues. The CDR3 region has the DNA TGTGCCAGCAGCTCAACCCGGACAGGGGGCCAAGAGACCCAGTACTTC. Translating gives CASSSTRTGGQETQYF.

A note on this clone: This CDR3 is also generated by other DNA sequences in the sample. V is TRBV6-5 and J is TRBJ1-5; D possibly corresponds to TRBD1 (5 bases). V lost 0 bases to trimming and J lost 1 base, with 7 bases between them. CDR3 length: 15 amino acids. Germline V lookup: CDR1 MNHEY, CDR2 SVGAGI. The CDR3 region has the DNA TGTGCCAGCAGTTACTCGGGGGGAAGCAATCAGCCCCAGCATTTT. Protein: CASSYSGGSNQPQHF.

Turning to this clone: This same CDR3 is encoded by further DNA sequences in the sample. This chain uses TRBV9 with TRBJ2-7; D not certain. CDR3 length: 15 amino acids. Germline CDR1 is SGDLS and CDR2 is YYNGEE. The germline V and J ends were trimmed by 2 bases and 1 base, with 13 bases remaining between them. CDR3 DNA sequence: TGTGCCAGCAGCGTGGCGGATGGTACATCCTACGAGCAGTACTTC. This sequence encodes CASSVADGTSYEQYF.

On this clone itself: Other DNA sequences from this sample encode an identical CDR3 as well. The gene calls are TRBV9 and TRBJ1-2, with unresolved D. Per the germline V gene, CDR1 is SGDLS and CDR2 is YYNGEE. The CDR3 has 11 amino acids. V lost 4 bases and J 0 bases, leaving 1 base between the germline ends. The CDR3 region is CASSSNYGYTF. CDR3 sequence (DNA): TGTGCCAGCAGCTCTAACTATGGCTACACCTTC.

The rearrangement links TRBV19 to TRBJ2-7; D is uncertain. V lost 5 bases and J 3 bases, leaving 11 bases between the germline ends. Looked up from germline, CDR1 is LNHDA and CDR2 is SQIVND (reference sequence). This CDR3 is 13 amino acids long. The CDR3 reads CASSAARDYEQYF. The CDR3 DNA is TGTGCCAGTAGTGCGGCGAGAGACTACGAGCAGTACTTC.

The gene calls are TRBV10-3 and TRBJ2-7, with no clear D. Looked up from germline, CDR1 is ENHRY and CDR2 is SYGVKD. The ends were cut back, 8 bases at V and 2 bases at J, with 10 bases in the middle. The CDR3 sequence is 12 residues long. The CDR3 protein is CAIRAETYEQYF. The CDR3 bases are TGTGCCATCCGGGCGGAAACCTACGAGCAGTACTTC.

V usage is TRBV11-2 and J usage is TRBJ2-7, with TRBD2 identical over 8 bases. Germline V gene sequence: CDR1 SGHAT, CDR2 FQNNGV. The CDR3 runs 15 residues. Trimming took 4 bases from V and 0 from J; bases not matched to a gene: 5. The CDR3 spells CASSWGLGDSYEQYF. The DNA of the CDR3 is TGTGCCAGCAGCTGGGGACTAGGCGACTCCTACGAGCAGTACTTC.

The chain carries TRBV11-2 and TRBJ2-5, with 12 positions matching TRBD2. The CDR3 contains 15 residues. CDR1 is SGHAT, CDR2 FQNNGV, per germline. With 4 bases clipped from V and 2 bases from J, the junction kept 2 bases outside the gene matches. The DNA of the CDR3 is TGTGCCAGCAGCTGGACTAGCGGGGAACAAGAGACCCAGTACTTC. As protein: CASSWTSGEQETQYF.

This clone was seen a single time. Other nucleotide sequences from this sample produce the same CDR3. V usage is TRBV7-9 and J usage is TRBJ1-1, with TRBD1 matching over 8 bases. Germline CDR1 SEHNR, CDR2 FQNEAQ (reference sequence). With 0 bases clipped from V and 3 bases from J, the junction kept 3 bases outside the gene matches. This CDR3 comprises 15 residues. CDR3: CASSLAQGADTEAFF. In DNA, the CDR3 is TGTGCCAGCAGCTTAGCGCAGGGGGCAGACACTGAAGCTTTCTTT.

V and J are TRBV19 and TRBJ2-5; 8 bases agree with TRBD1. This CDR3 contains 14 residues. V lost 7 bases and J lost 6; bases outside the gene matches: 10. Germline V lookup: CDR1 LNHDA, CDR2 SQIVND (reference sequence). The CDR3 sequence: CASNPDRDEKTQYF. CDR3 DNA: TGTGCCAGTAACCCGGACAGGGACGAGAAGACCCAGTACTTC.

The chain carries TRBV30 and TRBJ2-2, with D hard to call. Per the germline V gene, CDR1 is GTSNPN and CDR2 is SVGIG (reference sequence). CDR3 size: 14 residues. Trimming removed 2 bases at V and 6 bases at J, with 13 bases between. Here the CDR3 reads CAWSPRGVSGELFF. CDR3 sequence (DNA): TGTGCCTGGAGTCCACGTGGGGTATCCGGGGAGCTGTTTTTT.

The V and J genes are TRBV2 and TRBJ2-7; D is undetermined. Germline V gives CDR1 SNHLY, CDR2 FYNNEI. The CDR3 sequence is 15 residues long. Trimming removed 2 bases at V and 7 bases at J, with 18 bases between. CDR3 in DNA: TGTGCCAGCAGTGAATCCGGACGGCTTCAGGAAGAGCAGTACTTC. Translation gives CASSESGRLQEEQYF.

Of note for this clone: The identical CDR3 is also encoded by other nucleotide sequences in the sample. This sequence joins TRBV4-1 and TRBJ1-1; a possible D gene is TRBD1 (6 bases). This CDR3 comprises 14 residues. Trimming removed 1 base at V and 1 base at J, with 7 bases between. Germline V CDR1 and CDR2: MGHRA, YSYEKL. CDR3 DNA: TGCGCCAGCAGCCAAGTACAGGGGAACACTGAAGCTTTCTTT. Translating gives CASSQVQGNTEAFF.

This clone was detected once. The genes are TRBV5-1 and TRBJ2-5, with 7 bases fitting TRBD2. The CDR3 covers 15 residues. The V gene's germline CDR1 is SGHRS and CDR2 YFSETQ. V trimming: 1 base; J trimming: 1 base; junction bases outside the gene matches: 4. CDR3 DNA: TGCGCCAGCAGCTTGTACGGGGGGACCCAAGAGACCCAGTACTTC. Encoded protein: CASSLYGGTQETQYF.

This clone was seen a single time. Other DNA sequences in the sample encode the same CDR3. The CDR3 loop reads CASSYSSDTGELFF. The CDR3 region has the DNA TGTGCCAGCAGTTACTCGAGCGACACCGGGGAGCTGTTTTTT. The chain couples TRBV6-5 to TRBJ2-2; D not resolved. CDR3 size: 14 residues. Germline assignment: CDR1 MNHEY and CDR2 SVGAGI. The V gene lost 0 bases and the J gene lost 3 bases, with 5 bases spanning the gap.

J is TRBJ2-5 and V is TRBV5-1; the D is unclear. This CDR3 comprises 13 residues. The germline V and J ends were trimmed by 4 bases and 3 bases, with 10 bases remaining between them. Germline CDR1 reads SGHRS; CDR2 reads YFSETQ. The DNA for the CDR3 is TGCGCCAGCAGCACTACAAAAAAAGAGACCCAGTACTTC. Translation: CASSTTKKETQYF.

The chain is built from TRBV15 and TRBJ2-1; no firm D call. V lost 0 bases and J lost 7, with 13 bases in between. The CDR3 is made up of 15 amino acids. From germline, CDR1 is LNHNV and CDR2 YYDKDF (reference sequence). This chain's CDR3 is CATSRDRTLGNEQFF. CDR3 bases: TGTGCCACCAGCAGAGATAGAACCTTGGGGAATGAGCAGTTCTTC.

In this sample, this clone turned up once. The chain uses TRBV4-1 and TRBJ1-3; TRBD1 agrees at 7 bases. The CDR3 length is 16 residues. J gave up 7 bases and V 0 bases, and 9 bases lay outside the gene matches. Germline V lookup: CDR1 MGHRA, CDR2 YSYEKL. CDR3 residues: CASSQDGEGAWNTIYF. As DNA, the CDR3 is TGCGCCAGCAGCCAAGATGGGGAGGGGGCCTGGAACACCATATATTTT.

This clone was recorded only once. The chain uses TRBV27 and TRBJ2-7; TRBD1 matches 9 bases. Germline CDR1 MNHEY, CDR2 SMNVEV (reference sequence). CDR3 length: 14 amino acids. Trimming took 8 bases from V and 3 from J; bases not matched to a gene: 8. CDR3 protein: CASGISDRGYEQYF. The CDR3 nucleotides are TGTGCCAGCGGAATTTCGGACAGGGGCTACGAGCAGTACTTC.

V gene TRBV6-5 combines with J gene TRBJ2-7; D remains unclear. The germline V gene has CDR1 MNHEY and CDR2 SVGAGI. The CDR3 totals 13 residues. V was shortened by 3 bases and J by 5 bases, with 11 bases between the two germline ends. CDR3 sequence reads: CASSYSHANEQYF. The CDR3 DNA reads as TGTGCCAGCAGTTATTCACACGCCAACGAGCAGTACTTC.